This T cell receptor (beta chain) was sequenced for a study of human T cells and chemical hapten exposure. The sample's time point: patch test 1, 2 weeks after DPC sensitization. Treatment indicated: therapeutic diphenylcyclopropenone sensitization with weekly scalp DPC. TCRdb reprocessed the RACE reads via MiXCR and lists one record per CDR3 protein. The top ten clones hold roughly 10% of a sample with more than 65,000 distinct CDR3 sequences, around 30% of them seen once. This CDR3 spans 16 amino acids. Germline lookup yields CDR1 MNHNS and CDR2 SASEGT. Trimming at V came to 1 base and at J to 7 bases, leaving 9 bases not matched to a gene.

The J gene is TRBJ2-2, the V gene TRBV6-1, with 7 positions matching TRBD2. The sample consisted of whole blood, taken in connection with sensitization to the hapten diphenylcyclopropenone (DPC). The clonotype comes from a middle-aged man with alopecia areata. Some clones in this sample may be carry-over from other donors' samples. The CDR3 nucleotides read TGTGCCAGCAGTGAAGTGGGGGGGAGGGCCGGCGGGGAGCTGTTTTTT. Protein product: CASSEVGGRAGGELFF.